A single sample gave rise to the 30 T cell receptor beta chains below, sequenced in a study of a mutant IDH1 vaccine in newly diagnosed glioma. Their cognate antigens are unknown. Time point described: week 47, end of study. Vaccination used 300 ug of mutant IDH1 20-mer peptide per dose, with topical imiquimod. The data were produced by immunoSEQ multiplex PCR, yet TCRdb's version contains in-frame clones alone and is incomplete. The sample carries tens of thousands of clones, 75% to 85% recorded once. Sequencing was performed on PBMCs, taken from a glioma patient whose treatment included an IDH1 peptide vaccine. The receptors come from a man aged 35 to 55 with glioma.

This clone was counted many times. V is TRBV14 and J is TRBJ1-1; D gene uncertain. This CDR3 has 10 amino acids. The germline CDR1 and CDR2 sequences are SGHDN and FVKESK. This CDR3 is CAYKAGTAFF. The CDR3 region has the DNA TGTGCTTATAAGGCCGGAACAGCTTTCTTT.

V is TRBV23-1 and J is TRBJ2-7; TRBD1 aligns across 7 bases. TRBV23-1 is marked as an open reading frame, function uncertain. V gave up 0 bases and J gave up 5 bases; unmatched junction bases: 4. The CDR3 is 14 residues long. The CDR3 sequence: CASSQSGQKNEQYF. The CDR3 region has the DNA TGCGCCAGCAGTCAATCGGGACAGAAGAACGAGCAGTACTTC.

The chain is built from TRBV15 and TRBJ2-2; 9 nucleotides line up with TRBD2. This CDR3 contains 14 residues. Trimming cost V 6 bases and J 6 bases; bases outside gene matches: 5. Germline loops: CDR1 LNHNV, CDR2 YYDKDF (reference sequence). CDR3 protein: CATRSLAGSGELFF. Here the CDR3 DNA reads TGTGCCACCAGAAGTCTAGCGGGATCCGGGGAGCTGTTTTTT.

The chain is built from TRBV9 and TRBJ1-2, with 11 bases identical to TRBD1. The CDR3 consists of 15 residues. Germline CDR1 is SGDLS and CDR2 is YYNGEE. Trimming removed 3 bases from V and 7 bases from J; junction bases left unmatched: 8. The CDR3 DNA follows: TGTGCCAGCAGCGCGGGACAGGGGGTCGTAGTTGGCTACACCTTC. Its translation is CASSAGQGVVVGYTF.

The gene calls are TRBV13 and TRBJ2-2; no reliable D call. Germline V gene data show CDR1 as PRHDT and CDR2 as FYEKMQ (reference sequence). Trimming cost V 1 base and J 7 bases, with 4 bases left between them. This CDR3 is 12 amino acids long. CDR3 DNA: TGTGCCAGCAGCTTAGCGAACGGGGAGCTGTTTTTT. Amino acids: CASSLANGELFF.

The chain has TRBV10-3 and TRBJ2-2; TRBD1 matches at 8 bases. The CDR3 length is 16 residues. J lost 9 bases, V lost 0 bases, and 9 bases had no gene match. From germline, CDR1 is ENHRY and CDR2 SYGVKD. The CDR3 loop is CAISESSGTGTRELFF. The CDR3 DNA follows: TGTGCCATCAGTGAGTCATCCGGGACAGGAACACGGGAGCTGTTTTTT.

V usage is TRBV19 and J usage is TRBJ2-2; D is undetermined. CDR1 and CDR2 (germline): LNHDA, SQIVND (reference sequence). CDR3 size: 14 residues. Trimming removed 5 bases from V and 6 bases from J, with 13 bases in between. DNA of the CDR3: TGTGCCAGTAGTCCGCCGGGTTTTTCCGGGGAGCTGTTTTTT. Its protein product is CASSPPGFSGELFF.

This clone was found once. The chain couples TRBV6-5 to TRBJ2-7; no clear D gene. Trimming took 6 bases from V and 6 from J, leaving 21 bases between them. Germline V gives CDR1 MNHEY, CDR2 SVGAGI. CDR3 length: 15 amino acids. The CDR3 loop is CASRQGRSVAGEQYF. CDR3 bases: TGTGCCAGCAGACAAGGTCGGAGCGTGGCCGGCGAGCAGTACTTC.

The chain carries TRBV6-5 and TRBJ1-1, with 7 bases aligning to TRBD1. Germline CDR1 is MNHEY and CDR2 is SVGAGI. The CDR3 loop spans 15 amino acids. The V and J ends lost 0 bases and 5 bases, in that order; junction bases with no gene match: 6. The CDR3 loop is CASSYSRQGRTEAFF. CDR3 nucleotide sequence: TGTGCCAGCAGTTACTCAAGACAGGGAAGAACTGAAGCTTTCTTT.

This clone was detected once. The chain uses TRBV6-5 and TRBJ2-7, with 12 bases identical to TRBD2. CDR3 size: 15 residues. V shed 6 bases and J 1 base; nucleotides not matched to a gene: 4. Germline V lookup: CDR1 MNHEY, CDR2 SVGAGI. CDR3 region: CASRELAGGSYEQYF. As DNA, the CDR3 is TGTGCCAGCAGGGAACTAGCGGGAGGATCCTACGAGCAGTACTTC.

This clone appeared once. This chain joins TRBV4-2 and TRBJ2-1, with 9 nucleotides matching TRBD2. Germline assignment: CDR1 LGHNA and CDR2 YNFKEQ. The CDR3 sequence is 17 residues long. With 0 bases clipped from V and 8 bases from J, the junction kept 11 bases outside the gene matches. The CDR3 nucleotides read TGTGCCAGCAGCCAAGATCGCAGGGTTAGCGGGGGCGATGAGCAGTTCTTC. This codes for CASSQDRRVSGGDEQFF.

The gene calls are TRBV10-3 and TRBJ2-5, with 8 bases fitting TRBD2. This CDR3 is built from 16 residues. Trimming at V came to 7 bases and at J to 4 bases, leaving 14 bases not matched to a gene. From germline, CDR1 is ENHRY and CDR2 SYGVKD. This chain's CDR3 is CAINVPGLVVLETQYF. Here the CDR3 DNA reads TGTGCCATCAATGTTCCGGGACTAGTCGTTTTAGAGACCCAGTACTTC.

The CDR3 DNA sequence: TGTGCCAGCAGCTGGAGCGGGGGGGCCTACAATGAGCAGTTCTTC. Translation gives CASSWSGGAYNEQFF. The chain uses TRBV7-2 and TRBJ2-1; TRBD2 matches 10 bases. Germline V gene lookup returns CDR1 SGHTA and CDR2 FQGNSA. CDR3 length: 15 residues. Germline trimming cut 4 bases from V and 2 bases from J; bases unmatched to any gene: 2. Full variable domain (missing parts from reference TRBV7-2 and TRBJ2-1): GAGVSQSPSNKVTEKGKDVELRCDPISGHTALYWYRQSLGQGLEFLIYFQGNSAPDKSGLPSDRFSAERTGGSVSTLTIQRTQQEDSAVYLCASSWSGGAYNEQFFGPGTRLTVL.

The rearrangement joins TRBV4-1 to TRBJ1-5; D remains unclear. The CDR3 runs 16 residues. Germline V gene sequence: CDR1 MGHRA, CDR2 YSYEKL. The V and J ends lost 2 bases and 0 bases respectively, with 11 bases between them. CDR3 sequence reads: CASSQSVGNSNQPQHF. CDR3 nucleotide sequence: TGCGCCAGCAGCCAATCGGTCGGCAATAGCAATCAGCCCCAGCATTTT.

This sequence joins TRBV12-5 and TRBJ2-6; D is possibly TRBD2 (5 bases). Per germline, CDR1 LGHNT and CDR2 FRNRAP. This CDR3 region has 18 residues. The V end was cut by 2 bases, the J end by 1 base, with 15 bases between. Written as DNA, the CDR3 is TGTGCTAGTGGTTTGACCCAAGGAAGAGGGTCTGGGGCCAACGTCCTGACTTTC. This gives the protein CASGLTQGRGSGANVLTF.

The CDR3 protein is CASSLGLREKLFF. As DNA, the CDR3 is TGTGCCAGCAGCTTGGGCTTACGGGAAAAACTGTTTTTT. The chain links TRBV5-8 to TRBJ1-4; D unclear. CDR3 length: 13 amino acids. The V end was cut by 0 bases, the J end by 8 bases, with 8 bases between. Germline CDR1 reads SGHTS; CDR2 reads YDEGEE.

The J gene is TRBJ2-6, the V gene TRBV6-6; no definite D call. The V end lost 6 bases, the J end lost 1 base, and 1 base lay between the germline ends. The CDR3 is made up of 12 amino acids. Germline-derived CDR1 and CDR2 are MNHNY and SVGAGI (reference sequence). CDR3 region: CASRSGANVLTF. The CDR3 DNA follows: TGTGCCAGCAGGTCTGGGGCCAACGTCCTGACTTTC.

This chain links TRBV5-1 with TRBJ2-3; 10 bases agree with TRBD2. The CDR3 covers 17 residues. The V and J ends lost 0 bases and 1 base, in that order; junction bases with no gene match: 5. Germline CDR1 SGHRS, CDR2 YFSETQ. CDR3 amino acids: CASSLGLAGARTDTQYF. DNA for the CDR3: TGCGCCAGCAGCTTGGGTCTAGCGGGGGCCCGCACAGATACGCAGTATTTT.

J is TRBJ2-2 and V is TRBV5-4; a weak D match, TRBD2 (5 bases). In germline, CDR1 is SGHNT, CDR2 YYREEE (reference sequence). Trimming removed 4 bases from V and 1 base from J, with 14 bases in between. The CDR3 runs 16 residues. The CDR3, as DNA: TGTGCCAGCAGCCCACCCCGGGGAGAGAACACCGGGGAGCTGTTTTTT. Its translation: CASSPPRGENTGELFF. Filled out from reference TRBV5-4 and TRBJ2-2, the complete variable domain reads ETGVTQSPTHLIKTRGQQVTLRCSSQSGHNTVSWYQQALGQGPQFIFQYYREEENGRGNFPPRFSGLQFPNYSSELNVNALELDDSALYLCASSPPRGENTGELFFGEGSRLTVL.

J is TRBJ1-2 and V is TRBV19; 8 positions agree with TRBD1. Trimming at V came to 1 base and at J to 5 bases, leaving 6 bases not matched to a gene. CDR3 size: 15 residues. Per the germline V gene, CDR1 is LNHDA and CDR2 is SQIVND (reference sequence). CDR3 region: CASSIGAGGAYGYTF. The CDR3 DNA follows: TGTGCCAGTAGTATAGGGGCAGGGGGCGCTTATGGCTACACCTTC.

The rearrangement uses TRBV2 and TRBJ2-2, with D perhaps TRBD2 (5 bases). This CDR3 spans 12 amino acids. V gave up 4 bases and J gave up 6 bases, with 6 bases separating them. CDR1 is SNHLY and CDR2 is FYNNEI in the germline V gene. Here the CDR3 reads CASSGESGELFF. The CDR3 coding sequence is TGTGCCAGCAGTGGGGAGTCCGGGGAGCTGTTTTTT.

The genes are TRBV19 and TRBJ2-3, with TRBD1 matching 9 bases. From germline, CDR1 is LNHDA and CDR2 SQIVND (reference sequence). The V and J ends lost 6 bases and 1 base, in that order; junction bases with no gene match: 5. The CDR3 length is 15 residues. The CDR3 region is CASSPGQGGTDTQYF. The CDR3 nucleotides read TGTGCCAGTAGCCCGGGACAGGGAGGCACAGATACGCAGTATTTT.

V is TRBV9 and J is TRBJ2-3; no definite D call. V was clipped by 4 bases and J by 2 bases, with 5 bases between them. Germline CDR1 reads SGDLS; CDR2 reads YYNGEE. The CDR3 length is 12 residues. The CDR3 DNA follows: TGTGCCAGCAGCCCCCACACAGATACGCAGTATTTT. This sequence encodes CASSPHTDTQYF.

The count of this clone is one. The J gene is TRBJ2-1, the V gene TRBV9; 12 bases are shared with TRBD2. V trimming: 0 bases; J trimming: 10 bases; junction bases outside the gene matches: 8. This CDR3 is 16 amino acids long. The V gene's germline CDR1 is SGDLS and CDR2 YYNGEE. The CDR3 DNA reads as TGTGCCAGCAGCGTAGATGGACTAGCGGGATCTGGAGAGCAGTTCTTC. Translation: CASSVDGLAGSGEQFF.

The V call is TRBV7-2, the J call TRBJ2-2, with 11 bases matching TRBD2. The germline gives CDR1 SGHTA, CDR2 FQGNSA. The CDR3 length is 15 residues. The V segment lost 5 bases and the J segment 5 bases; nucleotides outside the gene matches: 4. The DNA for the CDR3 is TGTGCCAGCAGCCGTAGCGGGAGGGGTACCGGGGAGCTGTTTTTT. This encodes CASSRSGRGTGELFF.

V gene TRBV25-1 combines with J gene TRBJ2-1; TRBD2 agrees at 15 bases. V lost 5 bases and J lost 3; bases outside the gene matches: 8. The length of the CDR3 is 18 residues. Germline values: CDR1 MGHDK, CDR2 SYGVNS. This CDR3 is CASSSSGTSGRFYNEQFF. CDR3 bases: TGTGCCAGCAGTAGTTCCGGGACTAGCGGGAGGTTCTACAATGAGCAGTTCTTC.

Within the sample, this clone is medium-sized. This rearrangement joins TRBV11-2 to TRBJ2-7; D ambiguous. Trimming left V 3 bases short and J 1 base short, with 10 bases between. Germline V CDR1 and CDR2: SGHAT, FQNNGV. The CDR3 contains 14 residues. CDR3 sequence: CASSFNLPSYEQYF. CDR3 nucleotide sequence: TGTGCCAGCAGCTTCAACCTCCCATCCTACGAGCAGTACTTC.

The chain employs TRBV19 and TRBJ1-5; TRBD1 aligns across 7 bases. The germline V gene encodes CDR1 LNHDA and CDR2 SQIVND (reference sequence). Trimming took 4 bases from V and 2 from J; bases not matched to a gene: 8. This CDR3 comprises 16 residues. CDR3 in amino acids: CASSTQGGRGNQPQHF. CDR3 bases: TGTGCCAGTAGTACGCAGGGGGGAAGGGGCAATCAGCCCCAGCATTTT.

This clone was seen a single time. The rearrangement uses TRBV27 and TRBJ2-3; unclear D gene. Germline V gives CDR1 MNHEY, CDR2 SMNVEV (reference sequence). Between the trimmed V and J ends, which lost 3 bases and 6 bases, there was a span of 10 bases. This CDR3 has 13 residues. As DNA, the CDR3 is TGTGCCAGCAGTTTGGTGCAACGGGATACGCAGTATTTT. The encoded protein is CASSLVQRDTQYF.

The chain joins TRBV6-5 to TRBJ1-2; 7 nucleotides align to TRBD1. Germline CDR1 MNHEY, CDR2 SVGAGI. The V gene end was trimmed by 3 bases and the J gene end by 4 bases; junction bases not matched to a gene: 5. This CDR3 region has 14 residues. CDR3 coding DNA: TGTGCCAGCAGTTATTTAGGGACAGTCTATGGCTACACCTTC. It yields the protein CASSYLGTVYGYTF.